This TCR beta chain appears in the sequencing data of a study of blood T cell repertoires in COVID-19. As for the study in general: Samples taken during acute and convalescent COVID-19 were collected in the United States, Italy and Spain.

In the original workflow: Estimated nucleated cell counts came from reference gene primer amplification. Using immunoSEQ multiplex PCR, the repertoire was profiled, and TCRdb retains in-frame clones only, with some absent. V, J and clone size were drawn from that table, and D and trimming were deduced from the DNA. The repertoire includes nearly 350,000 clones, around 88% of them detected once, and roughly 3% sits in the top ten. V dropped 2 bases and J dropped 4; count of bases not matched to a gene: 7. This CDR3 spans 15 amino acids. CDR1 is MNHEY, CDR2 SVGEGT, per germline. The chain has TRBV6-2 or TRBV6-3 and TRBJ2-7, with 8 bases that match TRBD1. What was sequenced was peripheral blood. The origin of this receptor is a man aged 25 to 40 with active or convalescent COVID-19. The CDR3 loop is CASSYPGQGRYEQYF. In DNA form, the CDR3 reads TGTGCCAGCAGTTACCCCGGACAGGGAAGGTACGAGCAGTACTTC.